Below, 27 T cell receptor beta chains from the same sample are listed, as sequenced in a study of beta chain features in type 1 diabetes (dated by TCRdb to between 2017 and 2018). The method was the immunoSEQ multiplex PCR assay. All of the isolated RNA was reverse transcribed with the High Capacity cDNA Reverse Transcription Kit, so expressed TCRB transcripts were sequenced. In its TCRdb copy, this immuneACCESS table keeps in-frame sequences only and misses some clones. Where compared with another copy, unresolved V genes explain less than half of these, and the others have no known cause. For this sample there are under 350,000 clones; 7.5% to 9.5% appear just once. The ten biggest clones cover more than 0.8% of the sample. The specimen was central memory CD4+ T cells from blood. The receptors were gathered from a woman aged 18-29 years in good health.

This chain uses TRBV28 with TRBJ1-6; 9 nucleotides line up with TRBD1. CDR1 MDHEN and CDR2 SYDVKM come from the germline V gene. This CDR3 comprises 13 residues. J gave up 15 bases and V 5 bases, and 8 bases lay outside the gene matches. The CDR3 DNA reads TGTGCCAGCAGTCCGGGGACAGGGTGGAACCTCCACTTT. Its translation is CASSPGTGWNLHF.

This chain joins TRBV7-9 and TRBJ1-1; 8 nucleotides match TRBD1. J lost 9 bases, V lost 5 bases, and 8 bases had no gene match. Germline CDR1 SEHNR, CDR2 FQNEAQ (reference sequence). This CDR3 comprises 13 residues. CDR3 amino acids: CASSVGTGEKAFF. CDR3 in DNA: TGTGCCAGCAGCGTCGGGACAGGAGAAAAAGCTTTCTTT.

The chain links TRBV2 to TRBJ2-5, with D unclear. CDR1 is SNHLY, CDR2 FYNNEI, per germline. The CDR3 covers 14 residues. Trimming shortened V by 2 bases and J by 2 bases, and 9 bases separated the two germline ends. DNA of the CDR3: TGTGCCAGCAGTGAAATGGGAATTCAAGAGACCCAGTACTTC. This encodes CASSEMGIQETQYF.

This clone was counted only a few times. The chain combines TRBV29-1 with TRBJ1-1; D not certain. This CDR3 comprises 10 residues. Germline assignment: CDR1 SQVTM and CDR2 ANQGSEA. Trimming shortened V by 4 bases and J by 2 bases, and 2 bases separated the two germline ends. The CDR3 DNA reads TGCAGCGTTGGAAACACTGAAGCTTTCTTT. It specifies CSVGNTEAFF. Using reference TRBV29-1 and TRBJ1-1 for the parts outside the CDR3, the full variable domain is SAVISQKPSRDICQRGTSLTIQCQVDSQVTMMFWYRQQPGQSLTLIATANQGSEATYESGFVIDKFPISRPNLTFSTLTVSNMSPEDSSIYLCSVGNTEAFFGQGTRLTVV.

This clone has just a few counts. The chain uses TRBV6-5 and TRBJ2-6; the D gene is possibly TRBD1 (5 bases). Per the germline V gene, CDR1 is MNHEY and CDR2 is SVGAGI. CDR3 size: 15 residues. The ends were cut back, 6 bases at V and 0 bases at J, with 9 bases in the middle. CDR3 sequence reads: CASRAGFSGANVLTF. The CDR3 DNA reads TGTGCCAGCAGGGCAGGGTTCTCTGGGGCCAACGTCCTGACTTTC.

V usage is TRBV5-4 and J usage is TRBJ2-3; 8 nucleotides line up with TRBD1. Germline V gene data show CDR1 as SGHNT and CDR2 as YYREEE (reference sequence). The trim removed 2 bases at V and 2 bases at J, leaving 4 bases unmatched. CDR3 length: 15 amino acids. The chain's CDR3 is CASSFPTGDTDTQYF. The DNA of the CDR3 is TGTGCCAGCAGCTTCCCGACAGGGGACACAGATACGCAGTATTTT.

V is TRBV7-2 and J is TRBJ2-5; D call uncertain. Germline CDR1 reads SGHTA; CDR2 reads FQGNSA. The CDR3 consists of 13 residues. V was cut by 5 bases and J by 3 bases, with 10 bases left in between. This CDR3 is CASSASTKETQYF. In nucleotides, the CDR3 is TGTGCCAGCAGCGCTTCAACAAAAGAGACCCAGTACTTC.

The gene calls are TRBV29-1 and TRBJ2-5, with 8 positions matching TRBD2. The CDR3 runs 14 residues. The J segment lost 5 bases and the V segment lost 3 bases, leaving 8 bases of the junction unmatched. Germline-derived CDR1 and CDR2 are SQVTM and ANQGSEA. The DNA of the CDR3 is TGCAGCGTTGACCCAACTAGCGGAGGGGAGACCCAGTACTTC. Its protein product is CSVDPTSGGETQYF.

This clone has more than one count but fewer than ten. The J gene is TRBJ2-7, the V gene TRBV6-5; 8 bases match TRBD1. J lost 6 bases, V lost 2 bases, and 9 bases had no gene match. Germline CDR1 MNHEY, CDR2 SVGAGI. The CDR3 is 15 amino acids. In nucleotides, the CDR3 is TGTGCCAGCAGTTACGCCGGGACAGGTAGCTTCGAGCAGTACTTC. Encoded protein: CASSYAGTGSFEQYF.

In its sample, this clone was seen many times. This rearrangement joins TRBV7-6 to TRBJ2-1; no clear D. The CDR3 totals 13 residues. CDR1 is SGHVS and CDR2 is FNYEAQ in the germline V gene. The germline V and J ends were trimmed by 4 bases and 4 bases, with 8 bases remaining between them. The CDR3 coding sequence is TGTGCCAGCAGCTGGCAGAGATACAATGAGCAGTTCTTC. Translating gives CASSWQRYNEQFF.

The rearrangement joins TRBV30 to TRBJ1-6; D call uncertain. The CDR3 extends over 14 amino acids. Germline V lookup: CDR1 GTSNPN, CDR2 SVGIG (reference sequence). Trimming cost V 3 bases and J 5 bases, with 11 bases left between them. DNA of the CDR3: TGTGCCTGGAGCGCCCCCCACGATAATTCACCCCTCCACTTT. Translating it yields CAWSAPHDNSPLHF.

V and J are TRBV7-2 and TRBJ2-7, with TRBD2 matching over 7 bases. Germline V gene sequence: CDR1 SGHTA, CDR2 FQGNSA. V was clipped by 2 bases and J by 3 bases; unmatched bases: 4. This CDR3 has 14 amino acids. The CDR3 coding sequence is TGTGCCAGCAGCTTACCCGGACTAGTCTACGAGCAGTACTTC. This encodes CASSLPGLVYEQYF.

The CDR3 DNA follows: TGTGCCAGCTCACCACCGAGCAGGACAGAGGCTTTCTTT. Its protein is CASSPPSRTEAFF. The chain is built from TRBV18 and TRBJ1-1; maybe TRBD1 (6 bases). Germline loops: CDR1 KGHSH, CDR2 LQKENI. V lost 0 bases and J 11 bases, leaving 13 bases between the germline ends. This CDR3 is 13 amino acids long.

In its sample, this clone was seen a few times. This CDR3 reads CASSSTGLPLHF. CDR3 in DNA: TGTGCCAGCAGCTCGACGGGTCTGCCCCTCCACTTT. The genes are TRBV6-5 and TRBJ1-6, with D unclear. V was cut by 6 bases and J by 13 bases, with 13 bases left in between. The CDR3 is 12 residues long. Per the germline V gene, CDR1 is MNHEY and CDR2 is SVGAGI.

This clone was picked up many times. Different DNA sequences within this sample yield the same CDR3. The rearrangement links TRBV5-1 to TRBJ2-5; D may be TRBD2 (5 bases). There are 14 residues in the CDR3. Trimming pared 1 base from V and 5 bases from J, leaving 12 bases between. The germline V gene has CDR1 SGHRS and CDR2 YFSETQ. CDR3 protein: CASSLTSTGETQYF. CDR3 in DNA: TGCGCCAGCAGCTTGACATCGACGGGGGAGACCCAGTACTTC.

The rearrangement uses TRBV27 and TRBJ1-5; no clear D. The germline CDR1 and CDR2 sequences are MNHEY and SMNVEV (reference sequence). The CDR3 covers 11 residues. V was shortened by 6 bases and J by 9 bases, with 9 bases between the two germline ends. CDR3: CASSRRGPQHF. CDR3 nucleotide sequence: TGTGCCAGCAGCCGCCGGGGGCCCCAGCATTTT.

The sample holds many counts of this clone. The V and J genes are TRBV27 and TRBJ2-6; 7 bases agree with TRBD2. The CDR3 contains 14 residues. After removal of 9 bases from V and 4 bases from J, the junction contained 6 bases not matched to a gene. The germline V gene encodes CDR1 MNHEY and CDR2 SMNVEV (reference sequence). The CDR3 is CASRGVNGANVLTF. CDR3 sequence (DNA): TGTGCCAGTCGGGGGGTCAACGGGGCCAACGTCCTGACTTTC.

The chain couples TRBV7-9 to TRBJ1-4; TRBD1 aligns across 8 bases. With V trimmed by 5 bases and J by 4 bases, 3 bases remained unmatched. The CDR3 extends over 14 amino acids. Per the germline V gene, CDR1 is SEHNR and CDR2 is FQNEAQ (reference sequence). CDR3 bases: TGTGCCAGCAGCCAACAGGGGGGTAATGAAAAACTGTTTTTT. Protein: CASSQQGGNEKLFF.

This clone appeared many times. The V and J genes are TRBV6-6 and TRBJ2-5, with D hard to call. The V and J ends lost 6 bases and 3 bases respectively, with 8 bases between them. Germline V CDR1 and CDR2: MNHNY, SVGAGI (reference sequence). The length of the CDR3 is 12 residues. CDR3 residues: CASRNTEETQYF. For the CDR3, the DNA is TGTGCCAGCAGGAACACTGAAGAGACCCAGTACTTC.

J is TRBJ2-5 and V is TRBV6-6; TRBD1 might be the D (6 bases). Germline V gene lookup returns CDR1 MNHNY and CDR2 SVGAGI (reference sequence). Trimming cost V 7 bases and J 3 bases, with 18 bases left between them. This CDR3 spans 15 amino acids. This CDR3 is CASKGDRWKEETQYF. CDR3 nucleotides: TGTGCCAGCAAAGGAGACAGGTGGAAAGAAGAGACCCAGTACTTC.

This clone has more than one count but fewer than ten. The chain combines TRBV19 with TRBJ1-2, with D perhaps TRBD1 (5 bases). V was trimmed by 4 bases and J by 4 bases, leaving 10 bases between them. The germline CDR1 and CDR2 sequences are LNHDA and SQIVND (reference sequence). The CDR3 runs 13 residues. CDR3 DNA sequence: TGTGCCAGTAGTACAGGGAACGGCTATGGCTACACCTTC. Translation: CASSTGNGYGYTF. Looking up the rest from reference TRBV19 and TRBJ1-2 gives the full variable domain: DGGITQSPKYLFRKEGQNVTLSCEQNLNHDAMYWYRQDPGQGLRLIYYSQIVNDFQKGDIAEGYSVSREKKESFPLTVTSAQKNPTAFYLCASSTGNGYGYTFGSGTRLTVV.

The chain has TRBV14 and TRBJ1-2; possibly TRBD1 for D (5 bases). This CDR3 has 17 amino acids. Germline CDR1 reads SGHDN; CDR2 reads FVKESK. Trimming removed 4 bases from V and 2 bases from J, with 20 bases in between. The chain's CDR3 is CASSRSKGSDLNYGYTF. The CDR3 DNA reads TGTGCCAGCAGCCGGTCTAAGGGGTCAGACTTAAACTATGGCTACACCTTC. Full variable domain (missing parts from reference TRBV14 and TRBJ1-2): EAGVTQFPSHSVIEKGQTVTLRCDPISGHDNLYWYRRVMGKEIKFLLHFVKESKQDESGMPNNRFLAERTGGTYSTLKVQPAELEDSGVYFCASSRSKGSDLNYGYTFGSGTRLTVV.

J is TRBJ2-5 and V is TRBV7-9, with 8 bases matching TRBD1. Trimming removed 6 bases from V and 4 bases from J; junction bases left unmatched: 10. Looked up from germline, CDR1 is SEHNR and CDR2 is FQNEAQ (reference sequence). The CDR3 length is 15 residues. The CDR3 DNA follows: TGTGCCAGCAGTTTATTGGGTGACAGGGGAGAGACCCAGTACTTC. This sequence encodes CASSLLGDRGETQYF.

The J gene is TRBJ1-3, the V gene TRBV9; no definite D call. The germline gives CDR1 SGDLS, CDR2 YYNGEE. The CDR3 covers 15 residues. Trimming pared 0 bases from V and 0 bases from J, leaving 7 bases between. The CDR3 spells CASSVGPDSGNTIYF. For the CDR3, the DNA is TGTGCCAGCAGCGTAGGCCCAGACTCTGGAAACACCATATATTTT.

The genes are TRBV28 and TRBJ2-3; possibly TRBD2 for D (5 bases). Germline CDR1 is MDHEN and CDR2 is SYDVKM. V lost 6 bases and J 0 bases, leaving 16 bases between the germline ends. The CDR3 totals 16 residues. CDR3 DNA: TGTGCCAGCAGATCACTAGGGCCCGTTAGCACAGATACGCAGTATTTT. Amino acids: CASRSLGPVSTDTQYF.

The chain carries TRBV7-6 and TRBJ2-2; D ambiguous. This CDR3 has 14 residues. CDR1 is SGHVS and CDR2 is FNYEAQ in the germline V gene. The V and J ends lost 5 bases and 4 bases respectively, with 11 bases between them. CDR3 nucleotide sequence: TGTGCCAGCAGCCCCCCAACAGCCACCGGGGAGCTGTTTTTT. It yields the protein CASSPPTATGELFF.

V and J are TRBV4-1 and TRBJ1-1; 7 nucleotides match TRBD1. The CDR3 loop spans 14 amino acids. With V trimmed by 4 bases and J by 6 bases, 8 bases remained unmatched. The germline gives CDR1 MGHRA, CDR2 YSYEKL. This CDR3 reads CASSLGHQGAEAFF. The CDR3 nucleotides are TGCGCCAGCAGCCTGGGGCACCAGGGGGCTGAAGCTTTCTTT.